The 18 T cell receptor beta chains given below trace back to one sample, sequenced in a study of OX40 agonist ivuxolimab in advanced cancers. Sequencing was performed with immunoSEQ multiplex PCR; in TCRdb, only in-frame clones are kept and a portion is missing. The sample yields approximately 77,000 clones, about nine tenths seen once. Sequenced here: CD4+ or CD8+ T cells sorted from blood, sampled in a trial of the OX40 agonist ivuxolimab. These receptors were collected from an adult with an advanced solid tumor such as melanoma, head and neck, liver or kidney cancer.

The chain joins TRBV4-3 to TRBJ2-3; 7 bases align to TRBD2. CDR3 length equals 16 residues. Germline lookup yields CDR1 LGHNA and CDR2 YSLEER. J was trimmed by 1 base and V by 0 bases; bases with no gene match: 4. CDR3 amino acids: CASSQDRSGGTDTQYF. Here the CDR3 DNA reads TGCGCCAGCAGCCAAGATCGAAGCGGGGGCACAGATACGCAGTATTTT.

V and J are TRBV11-2 and TRBJ2-2; D possibly matches TRBD1 or TRBD2 (6 bases each). The ends were cut back, 6 bases at V and 9 bases at J, with 14 bases in the middle. CDR1 and CDR2 (germline): SGHAT, FQNNGV. The CDR3 sequence is 13 residues long. CDR3 sequence: CASRESGARELFF. CDR3 coding DNA: TGTGCCAGCAGGGAATCGGGGGCGCGGGAGCTGTTTTTT.

The chain has TRBV2 and TRBJ2-3; TRBD1 aligns across 7 bases. The germline gives CDR1 SNHLY, CDR2 FYNNEI. This CDR3 is built from 15 residues. Germline trimming cut 4 bases from V and 4 bases from J; bases unmatched to any gene: 8. CDR3 region: CASSVSGGSSDTQYF. The DNA of the CDR3 is TGTGCCAGCAGTGTGTCAGGGGGTAGCTCAGATACGCAGTATTTT.

This clone was found once. The chain recombines TRBV6-5 with TRBJ2-7, with no clear D. The CDR3 contains 13 residues. Germline V gives CDR1 MNHEY, CDR2 SVGAGI. The V gene lost 7 bases and the J gene lost 4 bases, with 14 bases spanning the gap. CDR3 sequence (DNA): TGTGCCAGCACGGGCCCCCGGAGATACGAGCAGTACTTC. Encoded protein: CASTGPRRYEQYF.

This sequence joins TRBV9 and TRBJ2-1; perhaps TRBD1 as D (6 bases). The CDR3 runs 14 residues. Germline CDR1 reads SGDLS; CDR2 reads YYNGEE. With 3 bases removed from V and 6 bases from J, the gap between germline ends came to 13 bases. CDR3 amino acids: CASSAYQGINEQFF. DNA of the CDR3: TGTGCCAGCAGCGCATACCAGGGGATCAATGAGCAGTTCTTC.

The chain carries TRBV7-9 and TRBJ2-5; 7 nucleotides align to TRBD1. Germline assignment: CDR1 SEHNR and CDR2 FQNEAQ (reference sequence). The V and J ends lost 5 bases and 1 base, in that order; junction bases with no gene match: 7. The length of the CDR3 is 15 residues. Here the CDR3 DNA reads TGTGCCAGCAGCCCCCCGGACAGGCGCCAAGAGACCCAGTACTTC. This sequence encodes CASSPPDRRQETQYF.

The gene calls are TRBV4-1 and TRBJ1-5; no clear D gene. V lost 0 bases and J 2 bases, leaving 14 bases between the germline ends. Germline CDR1 is MGHRA and CDR2 is YSYEKL. The CDR3 sequence is 17 residues long. CDR3 in DNA: TGCGCCAGCAGCCAAGATTCGACCGGGGATGGCAATCAGCCCCAGCATTTT. As protein: CASSQDSTGDGNQPQHF.

J is TRBJ2-1 and V is TRBV18, with TRBD2 matching 7 bases. Per germline, CDR1 KGHSH and CDR2 LQKENI. Trimming took 3 bases from V and 7 from J; bases not matched to a gene: 12. The CDR3 is made up of 16 amino acids. The CDR3, as DNA: TGTGCCAGCTCACCGGGTAAGCGGGACCACCGTAATGAGCAGTTCTTC. Translation gives CASSPGKRDHRNEQFF.

The chain links TRBV19 to TRBJ1-1, with unresolved D. Germline values: CDR1 LNHDA, CDR2 SQIVND (reference sequence). The CDR3 spans 14 residues. The V end lost 1 base, the J end lost 4 bases, and 10 bases lay between the germline ends. CDR3: CASSIADYGTEAFF. The CDR3 DNA follows: TGTGCCAGTAGTATAGCGGACTACGGCACTGAAGCTTTCTTT.

This chain links TRBV9 with TRBJ2-5; D may match TRBD1 or TRBD2 (5 bases each). The germline V gene encodes CDR1 SGDLS and CDR2 YYNGEE. The CDR3 has 13 residues. The ends were cut back, 7 bases at V and 3 bases at J, with 13 bases in the middle. The CDR3 region is CASDPGRKETQYF. Here the CDR3 DNA reads TGTGCCAGCGACCCGGGACGGAAAGAGACCCAGTACTTC.

The chain carries TRBV4-3 and TRBJ2-1; 10 nucleotides align to TRBD2. This CDR3 has 17 amino acids. The V segment lost 0 bases and the J segment 5 bases; nucleotides outside the gene matches: 7. Per germline, CDR1 LGHNA and CDR2 YSLEER. In DNA, the CDR3 is TGCGCCAGCAGCCAAGATCTCTGGAGCGGGGGGGACAATGAGCAGTTCTTC. The encoded protein is CASSQDLWSGGDNEQFF.

V is TRBV29-1 and J is TRBJ1-3; D is possibly TRBD1 (5 bases). The CDR3 runs 15 residues. Germline CDR1 is SQVTM and CDR2 is ANQGSEA. Trimming removed 6 bases at V and 4 bases at J, with 19 bases between. The CDR3 protein is CSVDRAGSEGNTIYF. For the CDR3, the DNA is TGCAGCGTCGACCGAGCAGGGTCGGAAGGAAACACCATATATTTT.

The chain carries TRBV5-4 and TRBJ2-7; TRBD1 matches at 7 bases. Losses at the gene ends were 4 bases for V and 3 bases for J; bases not matched to a gene: 7. CDR1 and CDR2 (germline): SGHNT, YYREEE (reference sequence). CDR3 length equals 14 residues. The CDR3 protein is CASSPGQENYEQYF. In nucleotides, the CDR3 is TGTGCCAGCAGCCCCGGACAGGAGAACTACGAGCAGTACTTC. The complete variable domain, with remaining parts taken from reference TRBV5-4 and TRBJ2-7, reads ETGVTQSPTHLIKTRGQQVTLRCSSQSGHNTVSWYQQALGQGPQFIFQYYREEENGRGNFPPRFSGLQFPNYSSELNVNALELDDSALYLCASSPGQENYEQYFGPGTRLTVT.

CDR3 residues: CASSDSTSGSDTQYF. The CDR3 bases are TGTGCCAGCAGTGACTCGACTAGCGGCTCAGATACGCAGTATTTT. This chain joins TRBV6-4 and TRBJ2-3; 9 bases map to TRBD2. J was trimmed by 4 bases and V by 0 bases; bases with no gene match: 2. This CDR3 has 15 residues. Looked up from germline, CDR1 is MRHNA and CDR2 is SNTAGT.

The chain combines TRBV7-6 with TRBJ1-1; D not certain. This CDR3 comprises 13 residues. Trimming removed 5 bases at V and 4 bases at J, with 11 bases between. Germline assignment: CDR1 SGHVS and CDR2 FNYEAQ. CDR3 coding DNA: TGTGCCAGCAGCCAGAGCGGGTCCACTGAAGCTTTCTTT. It is translated as CASSQSGSTEAFF.

This clone is a singleton in its sample. The V gene is TRBV5-1, the J gene TRBJ2-3; TRBD1 might be the D (6 bases). CDR3 length: 13 amino acids. Germline V CDR1 and CDR2: SGHRS, YFSETQ. Between the trimmed V and J ends, which lost 4 bases and 4 bases, there was a span of 10 bases. The CDR3 sequence: CASSPHRADTQYF. DNA of the CDR3: TGCGCCAGCAGCCCCCACAGGGCAGATACGCAGTATTTT.

This chain links TRBV10-2 with TRBJ2-7; no definite D call. V gave up 6 bases and J gave up 4 bases, with 4 bases separating them. Per the germline V gene, CDR1 is WSHSY and CDR2 is SAAADI. The CDR3 contains 10 residues. CDR3 residues: CASRGYEQYF. The CDR3, as DNA: TGCGCCAGCAGGGGATACGAGCAGTACTTC.

The chain employs TRBV6-5 and TRBJ1-1, with D possibly matching TRBD1 (5 bases). Germline assignment: CDR1 MNHEY and CDR2 SVGAGI. The V end was cut by 5 bases, the J end by 5 bases, with 15 bases between. The CDR3 runs 14 residues. CDR3 region: CASSAQGFQTEAFF. In DNA, the CDR3 is TGTGCCAGCAGTGCCCAGGGTTTTCAGACTGAAGCTTTCTTT.